This TCR beta chain is from a study of control samples from healthy donors and cancer patients. Data came from immunoSEQ multiplex PCR; TCRdb stores just in-frame clones and leaves some out. Here the sample spans around 100,000 clones, about 89% being singletons. The CDR3 is made up of 13 amino acids. Germline V gene lookup returns CDR1 SGHTA and CDR2 FQGNSA. V lost 5 bases and J 1 base, leaving 8 bases between the germline ends. The TCR was taken from a man between 60 and 75 years old with lung cancer. Sequenced sample: PBMCs. The chain combines TRBV7-2 with TRBJ1-1; D gene unclear. Written as DNA, the CDR3 is TGTGCCAGCAGCCCCACACCGAACACTGAAGCTTTCTTT. This codes for CASSPTPNTEAFF.